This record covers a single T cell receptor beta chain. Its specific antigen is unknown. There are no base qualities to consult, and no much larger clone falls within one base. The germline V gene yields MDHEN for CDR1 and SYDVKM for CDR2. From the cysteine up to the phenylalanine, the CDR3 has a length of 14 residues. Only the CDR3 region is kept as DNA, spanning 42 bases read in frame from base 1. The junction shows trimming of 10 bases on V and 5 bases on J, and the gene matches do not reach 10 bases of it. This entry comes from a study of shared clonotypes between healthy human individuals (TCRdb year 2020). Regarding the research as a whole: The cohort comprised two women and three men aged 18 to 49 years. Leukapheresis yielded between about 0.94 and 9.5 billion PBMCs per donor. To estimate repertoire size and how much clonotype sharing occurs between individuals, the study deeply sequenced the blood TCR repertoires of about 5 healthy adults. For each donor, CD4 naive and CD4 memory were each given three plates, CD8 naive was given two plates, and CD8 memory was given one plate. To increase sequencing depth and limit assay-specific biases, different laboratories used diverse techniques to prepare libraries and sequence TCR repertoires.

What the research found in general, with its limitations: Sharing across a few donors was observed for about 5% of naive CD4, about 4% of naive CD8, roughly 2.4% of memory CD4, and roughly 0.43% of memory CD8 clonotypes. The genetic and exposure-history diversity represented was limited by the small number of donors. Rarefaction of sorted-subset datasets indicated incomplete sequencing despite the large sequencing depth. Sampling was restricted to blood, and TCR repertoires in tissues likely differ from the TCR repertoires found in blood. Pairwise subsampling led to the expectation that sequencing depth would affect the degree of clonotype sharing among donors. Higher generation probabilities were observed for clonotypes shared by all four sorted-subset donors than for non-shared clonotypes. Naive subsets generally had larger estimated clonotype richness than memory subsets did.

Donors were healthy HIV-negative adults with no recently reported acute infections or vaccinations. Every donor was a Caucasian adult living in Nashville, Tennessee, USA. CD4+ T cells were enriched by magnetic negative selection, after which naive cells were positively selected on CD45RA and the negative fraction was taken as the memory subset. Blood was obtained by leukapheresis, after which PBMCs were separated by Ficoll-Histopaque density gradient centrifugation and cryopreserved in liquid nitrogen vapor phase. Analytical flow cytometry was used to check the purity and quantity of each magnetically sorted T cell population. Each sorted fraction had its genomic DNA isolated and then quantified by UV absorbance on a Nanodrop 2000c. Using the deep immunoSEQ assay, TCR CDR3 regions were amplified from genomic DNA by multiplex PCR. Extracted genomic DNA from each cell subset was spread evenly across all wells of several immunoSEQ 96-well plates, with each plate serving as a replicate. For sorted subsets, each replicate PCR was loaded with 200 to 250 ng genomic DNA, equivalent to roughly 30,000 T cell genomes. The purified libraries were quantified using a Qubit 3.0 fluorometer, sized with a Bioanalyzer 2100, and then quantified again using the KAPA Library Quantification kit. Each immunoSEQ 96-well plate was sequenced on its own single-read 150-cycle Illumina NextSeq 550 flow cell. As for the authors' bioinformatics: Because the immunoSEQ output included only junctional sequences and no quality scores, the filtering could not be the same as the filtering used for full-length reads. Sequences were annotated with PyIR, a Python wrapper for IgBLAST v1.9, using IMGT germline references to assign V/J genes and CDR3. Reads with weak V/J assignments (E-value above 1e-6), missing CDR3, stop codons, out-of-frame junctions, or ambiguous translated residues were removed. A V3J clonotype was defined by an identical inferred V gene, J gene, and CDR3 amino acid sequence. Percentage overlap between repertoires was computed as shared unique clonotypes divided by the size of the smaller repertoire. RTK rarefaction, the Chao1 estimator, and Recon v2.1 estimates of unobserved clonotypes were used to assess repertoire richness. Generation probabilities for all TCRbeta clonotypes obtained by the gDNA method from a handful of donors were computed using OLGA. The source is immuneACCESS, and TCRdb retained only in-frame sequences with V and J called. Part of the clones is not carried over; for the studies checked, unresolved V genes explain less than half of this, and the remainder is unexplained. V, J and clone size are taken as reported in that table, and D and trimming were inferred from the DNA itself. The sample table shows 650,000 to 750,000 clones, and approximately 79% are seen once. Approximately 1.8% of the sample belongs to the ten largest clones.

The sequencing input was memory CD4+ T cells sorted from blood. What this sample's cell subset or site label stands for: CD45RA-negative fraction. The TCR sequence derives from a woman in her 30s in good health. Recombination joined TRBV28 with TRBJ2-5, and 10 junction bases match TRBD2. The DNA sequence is TGTGCCACCGAACCGGGACTAGCGACGGAGACCCAGTACTTC. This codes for CATEPGLATETQYF.